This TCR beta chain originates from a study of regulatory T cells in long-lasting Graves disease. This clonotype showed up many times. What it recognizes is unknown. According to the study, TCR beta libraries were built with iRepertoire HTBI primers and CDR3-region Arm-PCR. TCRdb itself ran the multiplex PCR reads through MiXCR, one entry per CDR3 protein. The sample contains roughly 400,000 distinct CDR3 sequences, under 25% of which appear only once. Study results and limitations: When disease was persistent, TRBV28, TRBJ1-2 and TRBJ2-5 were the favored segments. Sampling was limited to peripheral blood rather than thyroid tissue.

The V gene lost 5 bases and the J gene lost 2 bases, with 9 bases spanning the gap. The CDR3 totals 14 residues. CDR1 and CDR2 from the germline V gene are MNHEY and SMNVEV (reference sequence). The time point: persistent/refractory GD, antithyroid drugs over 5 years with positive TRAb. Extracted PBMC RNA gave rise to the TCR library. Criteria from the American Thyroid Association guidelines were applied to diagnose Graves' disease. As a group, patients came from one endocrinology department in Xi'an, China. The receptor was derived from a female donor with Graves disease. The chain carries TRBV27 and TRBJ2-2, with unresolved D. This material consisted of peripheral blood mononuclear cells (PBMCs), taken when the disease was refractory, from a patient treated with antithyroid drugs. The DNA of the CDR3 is TGTGCCAGCAGTCCACAGATAAACACCGGGGAGCTGTTTTTT. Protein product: CASSPQINTGELFF.